This T cell receptor (beta chain) was sequenced in a study of cytomegalovirus exposure and HLA in healthy donors. Primers for the PCR totalled 60 Vbeta and 13 Jbeta. Using immunoSEQ multiplex PCR, the repertoire was profiled, and TCRdb retains in-frame clones only, with some absent. The sample consists of around 97,000 clones, roughly 70% of them appearing once. Nominal health characterized the donors when sampled, though unrecorded immune exposures were likely. Germline trimming cut 6 bases from V and 1 base from J; bases unmatched to any gene: 2. The CDR3 consists of 13 residues. Germline CDR1 is MNHEY and CDR2 is SVGAGI. General study findings and limits: Differences between HLA loci emerged in a later analysis of TCR association rates, with DRB1 most and HLA-C fewest. Reportedly, TCR beta sequences accurately predicted HLA-A and HLA-B alleles in most subjects.

Note on this clone: Its specificity is unknown.

The specimen sequenced was PBMCs. The chain uses TRBV6-5 and TRBJ2-7, with 8 bases aligning to TRBD1. The source is a woman in her fifties or sixties in good health and CMV-seronegative. CDR3 sequence reads: CASSQGASYEQYF. The CDR3 DNA follows: TGTGCCAGCAGCCAGGGGGCTTCCTACGAGCAGTACTTC.